Listed below are T cell receptor beta chains from one sample, sequenced in a study. TCRdb independently ran MiXCR on the RT-PCR reads; one entry per CDR3 protein. The data hold hundreds of thousands of distinct CDR3 sequences, with 11% to 15% observed a single time. The sequencing input was memory CD4+ T cells from blood. The receptors were sampled from a female donor in good health, serving as a healthy control. Each CDR3 is given with its conserved first and last residue. Fields, in order: J gene, V gene, clone size, D gene, CDR3 protein, CDR3 DNA. A D gene is named only where the DNA matches it firmly. Clone size, where shown, is once, few, many, or a class for clones that have expanded.

J: TRBJ1-5; V: TRBV19; size: few; D: NA; CDR3: CAIGSSGRNQPQHF; DNA: TGTGCCATTGGATCCTCCGGGAGAAATCAGCCCCAGCATTTT
J: TRBJ2-1; V: TRBV20-1; size: few; D: NA; CDR3: CSANTAASASIEQFF; DNA: TGCAGTGCTAACACTGCGGCTAGCGCCTCGATCGAGCAGTTCTTC
J: TRBJ2-7; V: TRBV4-1; size: many; D: TRBD1; CDR3: CARTTGCYEQYF; DNA: TGCGCCAGAACGACAGGGTGCTACGAGCAGTACTTC
J: TRBJ2-1; V: TRBV6-1; size: NA; D: NA; CDR3: CASSETRSVNEQFF; DNA: TGTGCCAGCAGTGAAACTAGGTCTGTCAATGAGCAGTTCTTC
J: TRBJ2-1; V: TRBV20-1; size: NA; D: NA; CDR3: CSAMGGPTNNEQFF; DNA: TGCAGTGCGATGGGGGGGCCGACGAACAATGAGCAGTTCTTC
J: TRBJ1-1; V: TRBV12-3/TRBV12-4; size: few; D: NA; CDR3: CASRPTGRGNTEAFF; DNA: TGTGCCAGCAGGCCGACCGGACGGGGGAACACTGAAGCTTTCTTT
J: TRBJ2-5; V: TRBV7-3; size: few; D: NA; CDR3: CASSLRHRETQYF; DNA: TGTGCCAGCAGCCTCCGACACCGGGAGACCCAGTACTTC
J: TRBJ1-6; V: TRBV15; size: few; D: NA; CDR3: CATSPRVSANSPLHF; DNA: TGTGCCACCAGCCCTCGAGTCTCCGCAAATTCACCCCTCCACTTT
J: TRBJ2-1; V: TRBV5-6; size: few; D: NA; CDR3: CASSPLDNEQFF; DNA: TGTGCCAGCAGCCCGCTTGACAATGAGCAGTTCTTC
J: TRBJ2-1; V: TRBV9; size: NA; D: TRBD1; CDR3: CASSARDRSYEQFF; DNA: TGTGCCAGCAGCGCCCGGGACAGGTCCTATGAGCAGTTCTTC
J: TRBJ2-7; V: TRBV20-1; size: NA; D: NA; CDR3: CSATRWADPDNEQYF; DNA: TGCAGTGCTACGAGATGGGCAGATCCCGACAACGAGCAGTACTTC
J: TRBJ2-2; V: TRBV4-1; size: NA; D: NA; CDR3: CASRLARGPNTGELFF; DNA: TGCGCCAGCAGACTCGCACGGGGGCCGAACACCGGGGAGCTGTTTTTT
J: TRBJ2-1; V: TRBV7-3; size: NA; D: TRBD2; CDR3: CASSARLAANEQFF; DNA: TGTGCCAGCAGCGCCCGACTAGCCGCGAATGAGCAGTTCTTC
J: TRBJ1-1; V: TRBV7-6; size: NA; D: TRBD1; CDR3: CASSLDDGTGKAFF; DNA: TGTGCCAGCAGCTTAGATGACGGGACAGGGAAAGCTTTCTTT
J: TRBJ1-2; V: TRBV28; size: few; D: NA; CDR3: CASSPPPGRLYGYTF; DNA: TGTGCCAGCAGTCCCCCACCGGGGCGACTGTATGGCTACACCTTC
J: TRBJ2-2; V: TRBV7-2; size: few; D: NA; CDR3: CASSLNGWGDTGELFF; DNA: TGTGCCAGCAGCTTAAATGGCTGGGGAGACACCGGGGAGCTGTTTTTT
J: TRBJ1-2; V: TRBV20-1; size: many; D: NA; CDR3: CSASSGTNSYGYTF; DNA: TGCAGTGCTTCCTCTGGGACCAACAGCTATGGCTACACCTTC
J: TRBJ2-1; V: TRBV7-3; size: NA; D: NA; CDR3: CASSLISDPIAGNEQFF; DNA: TGTGCCAGCAGCTTAATATCCGATCCGATCGCTGGCAATGAGCAGTTCTTC
J: TRBJ2-7; V: TRBV28; size: NA; D: NA; CDR3: CASSSSPGGLMEQYF; DNA: TGTGCCAGCAGTTCTAGCCCCGGGGGCCTTATGGAGCAGTACTTC
J: TRBJ2-1; V: TRBV9; size: NA; D: TRBD2; CDR3: CASSKTSGNNEQFF; DNA: TGTGCCAGCAGCAAAACTAGCGGTAACAATGAGCAGTTCTTC
J: TRBJ2-7; V: TRBV6-2/TRBV6-3; size: NA; D: TRBD2; CDR3: CASSNLAGGAYEQYF; DNA: TGTGCCAGCAGTAACCTAGCGGGAGGCGCCTACGAGCAGTACTTC
J: TRBJ1-1; V: TRBV6-1; size: few; D: TRBD1; CDR3: CASSDPGGTDEAFF; DNA: TGTGCCAGCAGTGACCCAGGAGGGACAGATGAAGCTTTCTTT
J: TRBJ2-3; V: TRBV5-1; size: few; D: NA; CDR3: CASSPRGSEGTTDTQYF; DNA: TGCGCCAGCAGCCCGCGAGGTAGCGAAGGAACCACAGATACGCAGTATTTT
J: TRBJ2-7; V: TRBV7-9; size: few; D: NA; CDR3: CASRAGMEEQYF; DNA: TGTGCCAGCAGGGCGGGGATGGAGGAGCAGTACTTC
J: TRBJ1-2; V: TRBV6-2/TRBV6-3; size: many; D: NA; CDR3: CASRNGPSQGYTF; DNA: TGTGCCAGCAGGAACGGGCCGTCGCAGGGCTACACCTTC
J: TRBJ2-3; V: TRBV4-3; size: many; D: NA; CDR3: CASSQGSRETDTQYF; DNA: TGCGCCAGCAGCCAAGGGTCCAGGGAGACAGATACGCAGTATTTT
J: TRBJ2-2; V: TRBV10-3; size: NA; D: NA; CDR3: CATHRNTGELFF; DNA: TGTGCCACTCATCGCAACACCGGGGAGCTGTTTTTT
J: TRBJ1-3; V: TRBV7-2; size: NA; D: NA; CDR3: CASSSGGWSGNTIYF; DNA: TGTGCCAGCAGCTCTGGCGGGTGGTCTGGAAACACCATATATTTT
J: TRBJ1-2; V: TRBV4-3; size: few; D: NA; CDR3: CASSQAGSANYGYTF; DNA: TGCGCCAGCAGCCAAGCTGGCAGCGCTAACTATGGCTACACCTTC